One T cell receptor (beta chain) is described in this entry. The data derive from a study of shared T cell receptors in the human thymus. TCRdb keeps only in-frame clones here, not all; method: immunoSEQ multiplex PCR. This sample has about 540,000 clones, with about four fifths found just once. The CDR3 is 16 residues long. The germline V gene has CDR1 LNHNV and CDR2 YYDKDF (reference sequence). V shed 0 bases, J shed 4 bases, and the junction held 8 bases outside the gene matches. This same sample was also part of a study on human thymus T cells. Per that study: Healthy Finnish infants undergoing corrective surgery for congenital heart defects provided the donor material. Corrective heart surgery yielded the resections from which the thymus tissue came. It looked as if thymic and blood repertoires used V and J genes in a biased way. Related work showed strongly overlapping thymic repertoires across unrelated individuals.

The J gene is TRBJ2-5, the V gene TRBV15, with 7 bases that match TRBD2. This sequence originates from a boy under three years old with a congenital heart defect. Input material: thymocytes. The CDR3 coding sequence is TGTGCCACCAGCAGAGATCTGGTAGGGAGGGGAGAGACCCAGTACTTC. Protein product: CATSRDLVGRGETQYF.